The 11 T cell receptor beta chains given below trace back to one sample, sequenced in a study of blood T cell repertoires in COVID-19. Repertoires were generated with immunoSEQ multiplex PCR, while TCRdb's copy carries only in-frame clones and drops some. The sample gives about 260,000 clones, 88% of which show up once; over 4% is in the top ten. Sequenced: peripheral blood. These receptors all stem from a man in his 60s who had recovered from COVID-19.

This clone appeared a single time. The J gene is TRBJ2-1, the V gene TRBV27; D remains ambiguous. This CDR3 comprises 14 residues. CDR1 is MNHEY, CDR2 SMNVEV, per germline (reference sequence). V was clipped by 0 bases and J by 4 bases, with 7 bases between them. The CDR3 DNA is TGTGCCAGCAGTTTATCTCTCGTTTACAATGAGCAGTTCTTC. As protein: CASSLSLVYNEQFF.

The chain has TRBV21-1 and TRBJ2-5; the tabulated D call, TRBD1, remains unverified against the DNA. TRBV21-1 is flagged as a pseudogene. The CDR3 consists of 16 residues. CDR3 nucleotide sequence: TGTGCCAGCAGCAGATGGGACAGGTCAGAAGGGGAGACCCAGTACTTC. It is translated as CASSRWDRSEGETQYF.

For the CDR3, the DNA is TGTGCCAGTAGTGTGGACAGGGGGTATTACAATGAGCAGTTCTTC. Translating gives CASSVDRGYYNEQFF. The gene calls are TRBV19 and TRBJ2-1; TRBD1 matches 10 bases. CDR3 length: 15 residues. Germline V gives CDR1 LNHDA, CDR2 SQIVND (reference sequence). V dropped 5 bases and J dropped 4; count of bases not matched to a gene: 5.

This chain joins TRBV6-5 and TRBJ2-3; 8 nucleotides line up with TRBD2. This CDR3 is 16 amino acids long. In germline, CDR1 is MNHEY, CDR2 SVGAGI. V trimming: 2 bases; J trimming: 0 bases; junction bases outside the gene matches: 4. The CDR3: CASSYHKRGSTDTQYF. The CDR3 nucleotides read TGTGCCAGCAGTTACCATAAGCGGGGGAGCACAGATACGCAGTATTTT.

The chain combines TRBV29-1 with TRBJ2-7, with 8 bases aligning to TRBD1. CDR1 is SQVTM, CDR2 ANQGSEA, per germline. This CDR3 is built from 15 residues. V was pared by 4 bases and J by 2 bases, with 10 bases of the junction left unmatched. CDR3: CSVAPSVDRAYEQYF. The CDR3 DNA is TGCAGCGTTGCGCCCTCCGTGGACAGGGCCTACGAGCAGTACTTC.

The chain links TRBV5-1 to TRBJ1-2; TRBD1 matches 9 bases. The ends lost 4 bases at V and 4 bases at J; junction bases unmatched: 2. Germline V lookup: CDR1 SGHRS, CDR2 YFSETQ. The length of the CDR3 is 13 residues. The chain's CDR3 is CASSTGQGYGYTF. In DNA, the CDR3 is TGCGCCAGCAGCACGGGACAGGGCTATGGCTACACCTTC.

This chain links TRBV4-2 with TRBJ1-2; 8 bases fit TRBD1. J was trimmed by 5 bases and V by 4 bases; bases with no gene match: 3. Germline V CDR1 and CDR2: LGHNA, YNFKEQ. The CDR3 sequence is 13 residues long. CDR3 DNA: TGTGCCAGCAGCCTGGACAGGGATTATGGCTACACCTTC. This gives the protein CASSLDRDYGYTF.

The chain employs TRBV21-1 and TRBJ1-5; the D call of TRBD1 is as the table states it, not checked on the DNA. TRBV21-1 is deemed a pseudogene. The CDR3 has 16 residues. The CDR3 loop reads CASSPLSGRGNQPQHF. CDR3 sequence (DNA): TGTGCCAGCAGCCCACTGTCGGGCAGGGGCAATCAGCCCCAGCATTTT.

For the CDR3, the DNA is TGTGCCAGCAGTTGGACAAAATACAATGAGCAGTTCTTC. Amino acid sequence: CASSWTKYNEQFF. The chain has TRBV6-5 and TRBJ2-1, with D possibly being TRBD1 (5 bases). The CDR3 totals 13 residues. V gave up 4 bases and J gave up 4 bases, with 8 bases separating them. Germline V gene data show CDR1 as MNHEY and CDR2 as SVGAGI.

This sequence joins TRBV10-1 and TRBJ2-7; unclear D gene. The CDR3 runs to 12 residues. Trimming removed 4 bases from V and 0 bases from J, with 4 bases in between. The germline V gene encodes CDR1 WNHNN and CDR2 SYGVQD (reference sequence). In nucleotides, the CDR3 is TGCGCCAGCAGTGTTAGCTCCTACGAGCAGTACTTC. Translating gives CASSVSSYEQYF.

The CDR3 DNA sequence: TGTGCCAGCAGCCCTGGGACAGGCTCCTATGGCTACACCTTC. As protein: CASSPGTGSYGYTF. The chain recombines TRBV7-3 with TRBJ1-2, with 8 positions matching TRBD1. In germline, CDR1 is SGHTA, CDR2 FQGTGA. V lost 5 bases to trimming and J lost 4 bases; unmatched junction nucleotides: 6. This CDR3 contains 14 residues.